The clone carrying this T cell receptor beta chain occurred many times. Its antigen is still unknown. The iRepertoire nested amplicon-rescue multiplex PCR amplified TCR alpha and beta CDR3s from RNA. One-step reverse transcription and amplification started from approximately 100-400 ng of tissue mRNA or PBMC total RNA. MiXCR, applied by TCRdb to the multiplex PCR reads, yields one record per CDR3 protein. In the table there are about 89,000 distinct CDR3 sequences, about 25% of which are singletons. Per germline, CDR1 MDHEN and CDR2 SYDVKM. The J segment lost 9 bases and the V segment lost 2 bases, leaving 1 base of the junction unmatched. The CDR3 consists of 12 residues. The sample belongs to a study of glioma-infiltrating T cells. Study results and limitations: Above-expected tissue-blood divergence occurred in all gliomas, most in low-grade ones.

The genes are TRBV28 and TRBJ1-5; 7 nucleotides match TRBD1. The specimen was glioma tissue, nonneoplastic brain tissue, or PBMCs (not recorded which). This clonotype originated in a human donor with low-grade glioma or glioblastoma, undergoing nonglioma brain surgery, or in good health (not recorded which). For the CDR3, the DNA is TGTGCCAGCAGTTTAAACAGGGGGCCCCAGCATTTT. Translating it yields CASSLNRGPQHF.